This T cell receptor (beta chain) derives from a study of identical twins. Overall study findings and caveats: The analysis was cross-sectional rather than longitudinal within donors. Twin pairs' shared out-of-frame alpha sequences were enriched in low generation probability. Clonotypes of the beta chain that were abundant in cord blood carried fewer insertions (memory repertoires showed none).

This clonotype was seen more than once but under ten times. The antigen remains undetermined. In germline, CDR1 is SGHVS, CDR2 FQNEAQ. Trimming cost V 5 bases and J 3 bases, with 13 bases left between them. CDR3 length: 15 amino acids. The cDNA had a unique molecular identifier and a template-switch universal primer site. TCRdb reprocessed the 5' RACE reads with MiXCR, giving one entry per CDR3 protein. This sample has around 370,000 distinct CDR3 sequences, with 9% found just once. Sample: naive T cells sorted from blood. The TCR comes from a woman between 50 and 59 years old in good health. This sequence joins TRBV7-8 and TRBJ2-2, with a weak D call TRBD2 (5 bases). CDR3 in amino acids: CASSQTRADTGELFF. In DNA form, the CDR3 reads TGTGCCAGCAGCCAAACTAGGGCTGACACCGGGGAGCTGTTTTTT.